This T cell receptor beta chain was identified during a study of STAT3 mutations in large granular lymphocyte leukemia. Study conclusions and caveats: No sample exists from the first appearance of each clone. Persisting codominant clonotypes may have hidden a small pathogenic clone. Sampling intervals varied between patients and samples. Every T-LGLL patient had at least one immunodominant TCRbeta clonotype. All newly emerging clones after therapy were STAT3 wild type.

The repertoire was sequenced with immunoSEQ multiplex PCR; TCRdb's copy has only in-frame clones and lacks some. The table lists roughly 38,000 clones, nearly 90% of them singletons, with roughly 0.39% in the top ten. On this clone: Antigen: not known.

Sample: PBMCs. This receptor was taken from a human donor with T large granular lymphocyte leukemia. Some clones in this sample may be carry-over from other donors' samples.

CDR3 DNA sequence: TGTGCCAGCAGTTTCCGCGGAAACACCATATATTTT. This encodes CASSFRGNTIYF. The chain employs TRBV28 and TRBJ1-3; D gene unclear. The CDR3 contains 12 residues. V was pared by 3 bases and J by 4 bases, with 4 bases between. From germline, CDR1 is MDHEN and CDR2 SYDVKM.